This TCR beta chain stems from a study of T cells in Graves' hyperthyroidism and ophthalmopathy. Uncontrolled infections, other autoimmune diseases, pregnancy or lactation led to exclusion of patients. This clonotype showed up many times. The investigators amplified TCR beta CDR3 regions from RNA transcripts. The study used the HTBI primer set for a first-round RT-PCR of the TCR CDR3. TCRdb reprocessed the multiplex PCR reads with MiXCR, giving one entry per CDR3 protein. The table records under 350,000 distinct CDR3 sequences, around 20% of them present only once. The CDR3 contains 13 residues. Per germline, CDR1 MNHNS and CDR2 SASEGT. V gave up 6 bases and J gave up 2 bases, with 11 bases separating them.

This TCR derives from a woman aged 45-60 years with Graves' hyperthyroidism. The V and J genes are TRBV6-1 and TRBJ2-7; D ambiguous. The sequenced sample consisted of blood. CDR3 sequence: CASSLGKPYEQYF. The CDR3 coding sequence is TGTGCCAGCAGCCTTGGGAAGCCCTACGAGCAGTACTTC.